The T cell receptor beta chain described here comes from a study of blood T cell repertoires in COVID-19. Study at large: Samples of COVID-19 (acute and convalescent) were obtained from the United States, Italy and Spain. Nucleic acid was either cDNA or gDNA, and it came from T cells, B-cell-depleted T cells, or PBMCs.

Per the authors' pipeline: Amplifying reference gene primers gave estimates of nucleated cell counts. Only in-frame clones appear in the TCRdb table, and some are missing; sequencing was by immunoSEQ multiplex PCR. From that table come the V and J calls and clone size; the DNA was used to work out D and trimming. The sample has roughly 130,000 clones; 82% are singletons. Trimming left V 3 bases short and J 4 bases short, with 13 bases between. The CDR3 spans 15 residues. Germline values: CDR1 SGHTA, CDR2 FQGNSA. This chain connects TRBV7-2 to TRBJ1-3; D uncertain. The sequenced sample was peripheral blood. This TCR derives from an older woman with acute or convalescent COVID-19. Here the CDR3 reads CASSLSRPGGNTIYF. The DNA of the CDR3 is TGTGCCAGCAGCTTGTCCCGTCCGGGGGGAAACACCATATATTTT.